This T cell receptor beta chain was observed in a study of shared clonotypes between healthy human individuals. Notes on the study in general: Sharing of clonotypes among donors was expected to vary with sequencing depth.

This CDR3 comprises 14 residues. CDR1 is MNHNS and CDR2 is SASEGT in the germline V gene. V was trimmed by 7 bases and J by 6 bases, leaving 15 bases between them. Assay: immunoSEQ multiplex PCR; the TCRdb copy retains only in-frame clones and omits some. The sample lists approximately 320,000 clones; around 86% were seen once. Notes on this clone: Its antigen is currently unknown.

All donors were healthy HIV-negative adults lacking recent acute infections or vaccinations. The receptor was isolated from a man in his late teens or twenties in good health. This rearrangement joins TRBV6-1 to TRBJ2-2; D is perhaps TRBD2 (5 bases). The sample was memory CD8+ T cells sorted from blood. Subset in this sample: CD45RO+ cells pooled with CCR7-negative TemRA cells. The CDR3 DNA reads TGTGCCAGCAAGAAAGGTGGAGGCGCCGGGGAGCTGTTTTTT. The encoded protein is CASKKGGGAGELFF.